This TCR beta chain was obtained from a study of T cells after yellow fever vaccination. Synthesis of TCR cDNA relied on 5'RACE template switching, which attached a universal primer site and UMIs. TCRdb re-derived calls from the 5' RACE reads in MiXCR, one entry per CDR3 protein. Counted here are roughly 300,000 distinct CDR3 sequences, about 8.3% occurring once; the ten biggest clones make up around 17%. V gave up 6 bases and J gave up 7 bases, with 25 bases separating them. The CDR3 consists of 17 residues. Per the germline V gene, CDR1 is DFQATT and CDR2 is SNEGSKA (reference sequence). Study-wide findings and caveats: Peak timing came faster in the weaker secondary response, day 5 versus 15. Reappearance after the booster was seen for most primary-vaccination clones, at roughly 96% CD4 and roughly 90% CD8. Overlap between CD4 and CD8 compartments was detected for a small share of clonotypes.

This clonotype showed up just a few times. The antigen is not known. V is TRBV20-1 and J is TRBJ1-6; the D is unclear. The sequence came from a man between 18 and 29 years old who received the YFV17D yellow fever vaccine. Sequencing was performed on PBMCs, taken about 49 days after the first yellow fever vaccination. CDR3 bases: TGCAGTGCAAACCCAACCGGGCCTAAGGCGGGGAATTCACCCCTCCACTTT. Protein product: CSANPTGPKAGNSPLHF.